One and the same sample provided the 29 T cell receptor beta chains below, sequenced in a study of CD8 T cells in ankylosing spondylitis. The antigens of these receptors remain unknown. Via MiXCR, TCRdb re-called the 5' RACE reads, giving one row per CDR3 protein. The data show around 480,000 distinct CDR3 sequences, 15% to 20% seen once. The study, taken as a whole, reports: Characteristic of ankylosing spondylitis blood, it appeared, was a TCR beta motif comprising roughly eight highly homologous variants.

Sequencing input: blood, either unsorted or a sorted T cell fraction (not recorded which). These receptors were obtained from a male donor with ankylosing spondylitis.

This clonotype has a count of ten or more. The chain is built from TRBV6-5 and TRBJ1-1; no clear D gene. Germline assignment: CDR1 MNHEY and CDR2 SVGAGI. Trimming stripped 2 bases from V and 4 bases from J, with 5 bases between. The CDR3 is 12 residues long. CDR3 sequence (DNA): TGTGCCAGCAGTTACGGTGGCACTGAAGCTTTCTTT. As protein: CASSYGGTEAFF.

The rearrangement uses TRBV9 and TRBJ2-3, with D possibly matching TRBD2 (6 bases). Trimming shortened V by 4 bases and J by 5 bases, and 14 bases separated the two germline ends. This CDR3 has 14 amino acids. Germline-derived CDR1 and CDR2 are SGDLS and YYNGEE. The CDR3 DNA sequence: TGTGCCAGCAGCTCATGGAGGGCTGAAGATACGCAGTATTTT. It codes for CASSSWRAEDTQYF.

This clonotype was observed a few times. The chain recombines TRBV4-1 with TRBJ1-5, with a possible D match to TRBD1 (5 bases). The germline V gene has CDR1 MGHRA and CDR2 YSYEKL. The CDR3 has 15 residues. V lost 0 bases to trimming and J lost 4 bases, with 10 bases between them. The CDR3 DNA sequence: TGCGCCAGCAGCCAAGATGACAGTCGTAATCAGCCCCAGCATTTT. Protein: CASSQDDSRNQPQHF.

This clonotype has a handful of counts. The chain is built from TRBV29-1 and TRBJ2-5, with 9 bases lining up with TRBD2. This CDR3 spans 14 amino acids. Germline CDR1 and CDR2: SQVTM and ANQGSEA. Trimming took 8 bases from V and 3 from J; bases not matched to a gene: 10. The CDR3 DNA follows: TGCAGCATCTATAGCGGGAGAGTAAAAGAGACCCAGTACTTC. It is translated as CSIYSGRVKETQYF.

The sample holds a few counts of this clonotype. V is TRBV5-1 and J is TRBJ1-4; D gene ambiguous. Germline V gene data show CDR1 as SGHRS and CDR2 as YFSETQ. CDR3 length: 14 amino acids. V lost 1 base, J lost 4 bases, and 8 bases lay in between. The CDR3 nucleotides are TGCGCCAGCAGCTTGTCACAAAATAATGAAAAACTGTTTTTT. This encodes CASSLSQNNEKLFF. Combining the CDR3 with reference TRBV5-1 and TRBJ1-4 gives the whole variable domain KAGVTQTPRYLIKTRGQQVTLSCSPISGHRSVSWYQQTPGQGLQFLFEYFSETQRNKGNFPGRFSGRQFSNSRSEMNVSTLELGDSALYLCASSLSQNNEKLFFGSGTQLSVL.

This clonotype was recorded a few times. CDR3 in amino acids: CSVAASDTQYF. The CDR3 bases are TGCAGCGTTGCTGCATCAGATACGCAGTATTTT. The chain employs TRBV29-1 and TRBJ2-3; D unclear. The CDR3 length is 11 residues. The V end was cut by 4 bases, the J end by 4 bases, with 6 bases between. Germline CDR1 is SQVTM and CDR2 is ANQGSEA.

This clonotype was detected ten times or more. The gene calls are TRBV4-1 and TRBJ2-4; TRBD2 matches at 7 bases. J was trimmed by 2 bases and V by 0 bases; bases with no gene match: 7. Germline V gene lookup returns CDR1 MGHRA and CDR2 YSYEKL. The CDR3 has 17 residues. The CDR3 spells CASSQDMASGSKNIQYF. DNA for the CDR3: TGCGCCAGCAGCCAAGATATGGCTAGCGGATCCAAAAACATTCAGTACTTC.

This clonotype occurred many times. The chain joins TRBV12-3 or TRBV12-4 to TRBJ2-1; the D is unclear. This CDR3 contains 13 residues. V lost 2 bases and J lost 7, with 9 bases in between. The CDR3 region is CASSLRSQNEQFF. Here the CDR3 DNA reads TGTGCCAGCAGTTTACGCAGCCAAAATGAGCAGTTCTTC.

This clonotype has more than one count but fewer than ten. The gene calls are TRBV9 and TRBJ1-3, with 7 bases fitting TRBD1. In germline, CDR1 is SGDLS, CDR2 YYNGEE. This CDR3 spans 14 amino acids. Trimming took 4 bases from V and 8 from J; bases not matched to a gene: 9. CDR3 region: CASSFRQGGDTIYF. The CDR3 coding sequence is TGTGCCAGCAGCTTTCGACAGGGAGGCGACACCATATATTTT.

V usage is TRBV29-1 and J usage is TRBJ1-1; D is ambiguous. The germline V and J ends were trimmed by 7 bases and 5 bases, with 11 bases remaining between them. Germline CDR1 and CDR2: SQVTM and ANQGSEA. CDR3 length: 11 residues. The CDR3 is CSGLAGTEAFF. The CDR3 DNA is TGCAGCGGACTCGCCGGGACTGAAGCTTTCTTT.

This chain connects TRBV2 to TRBJ2-7; D is tentatively TRBD1 or TRBD2 (6 bases each). Trimming left V 2 bases short and J 5 bases short, with 16 bases between. The CDR3 length is 15 residues. The V gene's germline CDR1 is SNHLY and CDR2 FYNNEI. The CDR3 nucleotides are TGTGCCAGCAGTGAAAGTGGAGGGGGTAGGAACGAGCAGTACTTC. Its protein is CASSESGGGRNEQYF.

A few counts support this clonotype. The chain recombines TRBV5-1 with TRBJ1-1; possibly TRBD1 for D (5 bases). Germline assignment: CDR1 SGHRS and CDR2 YFSETQ. Trimming removed 3 bases from V and 0 bases from J, with 12 bases in between. This CDR3 region has 15 residues. The CDR3 coding sequence is TGCGCCAGCAGCTCCTCAGGGAAAATGAACACTGAAGCTTTCTTT. Translation: CASSSSGKMNTEAFF.

The chain couples TRBV20-1 to TRBJ1-1; no firm D call. The V and J ends lost 3 bases and 10 bases respectively, with 15 bases between them. The germline V gene encodes CDR1 DFQATT and CDR2 SNEGSKA (reference sequence). CDR3 length: 12 residues. The CDR3 reads CSARPLSVPAFF. As DNA, the CDR3 is TGCAGTGCTAGGCCCCTCAGCGTTCCAGCTTTCTTT.

The V call is TRBV14, the J call TRBJ2-5; 7 bases match TRBD1. The CDR3 is made up of 17 amino acids. The trim removed 4 bases at V and 2 bases at J, leaving 13 bases unmatched. The germline gives CDR1 SGHDN, CDR2 FVKESK. The CDR3, as DNA: TGTGCCAGCAGCCTCGGAACAGGGGCCACCCGGCAAGAGACCCAGTACTTC. It encodes CASSLGTGATRQETQYF.

This clonotype was recorded a few times. The chain carries TRBV20-1 and TRBJ1-5; D is undetermined. The CDR3 loop spans 14 amino acids. The V gene's germline CDR1 is DFQATT and CDR2 SNEGSKA (reference sequence). V lost 3 bases and J 3 bases, leaving 12 bases between the germline ends. CDR3 loop: CSASRGSINQPQHF. The CDR3 nucleotides read TGCAGTGCTAGTCGAGGGAGTATCAATCAGCCCCAGCATTTT.

This clonotype was seen many times. The V call is TRBV5-1, the J call TRBJ2-1; D gene ambiguous. Germline assignment: CDR1 SGHRS and CDR2 YFSETQ. V lost 4 bases and J lost 8, with 19 bases in between. The CDR3 contains 15 residues. The CDR3 is CASSPNPSPAHEQFF. The CDR3 DNA reads as TGCGCCAGCAGCCCAAATCCCAGCCCGGCACATGAGCAGTTCTTC.

This clonotype was seen a handful of times. The V and J genes are TRBV5-1 and TRBJ2-3; TRBD2 matches at 7 bases. The CDR3 spans 14 residues. CDR1 is SGHRS, CDR2 YFSETQ, per germline. V was clipped by 2 bases and J by 3 bases; unmatched bases: 3. In nucleotides, the CDR3 is TGCGCCAGCAGCTTTGCGGGGGATACAGATACGCAGTATTTT. As protein: CASSFAGDTDTQYF.

This rearrangement joins TRBV19 to TRBJ1-1, with D perhaps TRBD1 (5 bases). There are 13 residues in the CDR3. The V gene lost 5 bases and the J gene lost 7 bases, with 14 bases spanning the gap. Germline loops: CDR1 LNHDA, CDR2 SQIVND (reference sequence). CDR3 sequence (DNA): TGTGCCAGTAGTTACGCCAGGGAGCTTGAAGCTTTCTTT. Protein product: CASSYARELEAFF.

This clonotype was counted at least ten times. The J gene is TRBJ2-1, the V gene TRBV12-3 or TRBV12-4, with 9 bases fitting TRBD1. J gave up 3 bases and V 5 bases, and 8 bases lay outside the gene matches. There are 16 residues in the CDR3. CDR3 sequence (DNA): TGTGCCAGCAGTGGGCGAAGACAGGGGGACTACAATGAGCAGTTCTTC. This codes for CASSGRRQGDYNEQFF.

The chain has TRBV19 and TRBJ2-5; TRBD2 matches at 9 bases. The CDR3 sequence is 14 residues long. Germline values: CDR1 LNHDA, CDR2 SQIVND (reference sequence). V shed 9 bases, J shed 5 bases, and the junction held 10 bases outside the gene matches. CDR3 amino acids: CASSGGRALETQYF. Here the CDR3 DNA reads TGTGCCAGCTCAGGCGGGAGGGCCCTGGAGACCCAGTACTTC.

V is TRBV30 and J is TRBJ2-5, with D unclear. Trimming shortened V by 4 bases and J by 5 bases, and 8 bases separated the two germline ends. Germline V gene sequence: CDR1 GTSNPN, CDR2 SVGIG (reference sequence). This CDR3 region has 11 residues. DNA of the CDR3: TGTGCCTGGACCGGAATGGAGACCCAGTACTTC. Translated, it gives CAWTGMETQYF. Filled out from reference TRBV30 and TRBJ2-5, the complete variable domain reads SQTIHQWPATLVQPVGSPLSLECTVEGTSNPNLYWYRQAAGRGLQLLFYSVGIGQISSEVPQNLSASRPQDRQFILSSKKLLLSDSGFYLCAWTGMETQYFGPGTRLLVL.

The chain links TRBV12-3 or TRBV12-4 to TRBJ1-2; 9 positions match TRBD1. Losses at the gene ends were 10 bases for V and 5 bases for J; bases not matched to a gene: 14. The CDR3 runs to 15 residues. The CDR3 nucleotides read TGTGCCACCCGCACGGGACAGGGACCTGTGTATGGCTACACCTTC. Residues: CATRTGQGPVYGYTF.

This clonotype was picked up a small number of times. J is TRBJ2-1 and V is TRBV15; no clear D gene. The CDR3 length is 14 residues. The V end was cut by 4 bases, the J end by 7 bases, with 14 bases between. Germline V CDR1 and CDR2: LNHNV, YYDKDF (reference sequence). CDR3 in DNA: TGTGCCACCAGCATAGGAAAACAGAGAAATGAGCAGTTCTTC. It encodes CATSIGKQRNEQFF.

This clonotype was counted between two and nine times. The V gene is TRBV7-2, the J gene TRBJ2-2; the D is unclear. The germline V gene encodes CDR1 SGHTA and CDR2 FQGNSA. The CDR3 sequence is 15 residues long. V lost 2 bases, J lost 1 base, and 8 bases lay in between. The CDR3 spells CASSLRAGNTGELFF. The DNA of the CDR3 is TGTGCCAGCAGCTTACGAGCAGGGAACACCGGGGAGCTGTTTTTT.

This clonotype was seen repeatedly, ten times or more. V is TRBV9 and J is TRBJ2-3; no clear D. The V end lost 2 bases, the J end lost 2 bases, and 12 bases lay between the germline ends. This CDR3 has 15 residues. Per germline, CDR1 SGDLS and CDR2 YYNGEE. CDR3 nucleotides: TGTGCCAGCAGCGTTGGTGGGCGCTTCACAGATACGCAGTATTTT. It yields the protein CASSVGGRFTDTQYF. The full variable domain, in which reference TRBV9 and TRBJ2-3 provide the parts outside the CDR3, is DSGVTQTPKHLITATGQRVTLRCSPRSGDLSVYWYQQSLDQGLQFLIQYYNGEERAKGNILERFSAQQFPDLHSELNLSSLELGDSALYFCASSVGGRFTDTQYFGPGTRLTVL.

The sample holds a few counts of this clonotype. This chain joins TRBV28 and TRBJ2-5; tentatively, D is TRBD2 (6 bases). The CDR3 consists of 15 residues. Trimming took off 5 bases at V and 2 bases at J, with 15 bases between the two ends. Germline CDR1 is MDHEN and CDR2 is SYDVKM. The CDR3, as DNA: TGTGCCAGCAGTGGGGCTAGCGCGAATCAAGAGACCCAGTACTTC. It codes for CASSGASANQETQYF.

This sequence joins TRBV4-1 and TRBJ1-2, with 8 bases fitting TRBD1. Per the germline V gene, CDR1 is MGHRA and CDR2 is YSYEKL. This CDR3 contains 16 residues. Losses at the gene ends were 3 bases for V and 0 bases for J; bases not matched to a gene: 6. The chain's CDR3 is CASSQAGTGANYGYTF. In DNA, the CDR3 is TGCGCCAGCAGCCAGGCCGGGACAGGCGCTAACTATGGCTACACCTTC.

This clonotype has more than one count but fewer than ten. The rearrangement joins TRBV5-4 to TRBJ2-7; the D is unclear. The germline V and J ends were trimmed by 0 bases and 1 base, with 5 bases remaining between them. CDR3 length equals 13 residues. Germline V CDR1 and CDR2: SGHNT, YYREEE (reference sequence). This chain's CDR3 is CASSLEWSYEQYF. CDR3 nucleotides: TGTGCCAGCAGCTTGGAGTGGTCCTACGAGCAGTACTTC.

This clonotype was counted between two and nine times. The chain has TRBV15 and TRBJ2-7; D is tentatively TRBD1 or TRBD2 (5 bases each). CDR1 and CDR2 (germline): LNHNV, YYDKDF (reference sequence). Trimming left V 8 bases short and J 5 bases short, with 10 bases between. The CDR3 loop spans 11 amino acids. CDR3 in amino acids: CATSRGDEQYF. CDR3 sequence (DNA): TGTGCCACCTCCAGAGGGGACGAGCAGTACTTC.